This T cell receptor beta chain was captured by sequencing in a study of cytomegalovirus exposure and HLA in healthy donors. Trimming cost V 4 bases and J 5 bases; bases outside gene matches: 7. Germline V lookup: CDR1 SGHRS, CDR2 YFSETQ. This CDR3 spans 15 amino acids. Both 60 Vbeta primers and 13 Jbeta primers went into the PCR. TCRdb's table, derived via immunoSEQ multiplex PCR, lists solely in-frame clones and lacks some. Among 90,000 to 140,000 clones listed, roughly two thirds were seen once. This clonotype was sampled from a man aged 30-40 years in good health and CMV-seronegative. The sequenced sample was PBMCs. This chain joins TRBV5-1 and TRBJ2-7; 12 bases are shared with TRBD1. This chain's CDR3 is CASSVLGQGAHEQYF. CDR3 nucleotides: TGCGCCAGCAGCGTACTGGGACAGGGGGCCCACGAGCAGTACTTC. The complete variable domain, with remaining parts taken from reference TRBV5-1 and TRBJ2-7, reads KAGVTQTPRYLIKTRGQQVTLSCSPISGHRSVSWYQQTPGQGLQFLFEYFSETQRNKGNFPGRFSGRQFSNSRSEMNVSTLELGDSALYLCASSVLGQGAHEQYFGPGTRLTVT.